Listed here is a single TCR beta chain. This record belongs to a study of shared clonotypes between healthy human individuals. In the study overall: Per-donor plates numbered three CD4 naive, three CD4 memory, two CD8 naive and one CD8 memory.

CDR1 and CDR2 (germline): SGHRS, YFSETQ. The CDR3 runs to 15 residues. Unmatched junction bases numbered 5, after V lost 4 bases and J lost 4 bases. Per the original data handling: For the immunoSEQ data, sequences were junction-only without quality scores, so filtering differed. Using immunoSEQ multiplex PCR, the repertoire was profiled, and TCRdb retains in-frame clones only, with some absent. For V, J and clone size, that table is used; D and trimming come from the DNA. Here the sample spans around 2.3 million clones, nearly 97% being singletons. The chain has TRBV5-1 and TRBJ2-2; 9 nucleotides match TRBD2. The sample taken for sequencing was naive CD4+ T cells sorted from blood. Subset of the sample: CD45RA+ positively selected. The sequence derives from a man younger than 35 in good health. The CDR3 DNA is TGCGCCAGCAGCCGTAGCGGGAGTAGCACCGGGGAGCTGTTTTTT. It specifies CASSRSGSSTGELFF.